A single sample gave rise to the 30 T cell receptor beta chains below, sequenced in a study of blood T cell repertoires in COVID-19. Libraries were prepared by immunoSEQ multiplex PCR; TCRdb keeps only in-frame clonotypes and omits some of them. The sample lists approximately 74,000 clones, around 90% occurring once. Material: peripheral blood. All receptors derive from a woman in her sixties or seventies with active COVID-19.

The chain joins TRBV5-5 to TRBJ2-1; D gene unclear. Germline assignment: CDR1 SGHKS and CDR2 YYEKEE (reference sequence). V was clipped by 0 bases and J by 4 bases, with 8 bases between them. The CDR3 length is 14 residues. The CDR3 sequence is CASSLASLYNEQFF. The DNA for the CDR3 is TGTGCCAGCAGCTTGGCCTCTTTGTACAATGAGCAGTTCTTC.

V usage is TRBV5-1 and J usage is TRBJ2-3; 8 bases are a match to TRBD2. V shed 0 bases and J 1 base; nucleotides not matched to a gene: 4. The germline gives CDR1 SGHRS, CDR2 YFSETQ. The CDR3 runs to 16 residues. The CDR3 sequence is CASSLETGGGTDTQYF. As DNA, the CDR3 is TGCGCCAGCAGCTTGGAAACGGGAGGGGGCACAGATACGCAGTATTTT.

The V gene is TRBV9, the J gene TRBJ2-7; unclear D gene. V gave up 2 bases and J gave up 5 bases, with 17 bases separating them. The CDR3 spans 15 residues. Germline loops: CDR1 SGDLS, CDR2 YYNGEE. The DNA for the CDR3 is TGTGCCAGCAGCGTCACAACTAACCCCGCCCACGAGCAGTACTTC. Protein sequence: CASSVTTNPAHEQYF. Full variable domain (rest looked up from reference TRBV9 and TRBJ2-7): DSGVTQTPKHLITATGQRVTLRCSPRSGDLSVYWYQQSLDQGLQFLIQYYNGEERAKGNILERFSAQQFPDLHSELNLSSLELGDSALYFCASSVTTNPAHEQYFGPGTRLTVT.

V usage is TRBV28 and J usage is TRBJ1-2; TRBD1 aligns across 8 bases. CDR3 length equals 15 residues. In germline, CDR1 is MDHEN, CDR2 SYDVKM. V lost 6 bases to trimming and J lost 3 bases; unmatched junction nucleotides: 9. The CDR3, as DNA: TGTGCCAGCAGGGGGACAGGCACAGTCCACTATGGCTACACCTTC. Amino acid sequence: CASRGTGTVHYGYTF.

The chain links TRBV4-1 to TRBJ2-1; 12 bases line up with TRBD2. Germline V CDR1 and CDR2: MGHRA, YSYEKL. V shed 1 base, J shed 9 bases, and the junction held 4 bases outside the gene matches. CDR3 size: 15 residues. The CDR3 bases are TGCGCCAGCAGCCAAGCGGGACTAGCGGGTGGTGAGCAGTTCTTC. Translation gives CASSQAGLAGGEQFF.

V gene TRBV10-2 combines with J gene TRBJ2-7; D may be TRBD1 (6 bases). The CDR3 runs 13 residues. Trimming took 3 bases from V and 3 from J, leaving 9 bases between them. Germline V CDR1 and CDR2: WSHSY, SAAADI. The CDR3 DNA is TGCGCCAGCAGTGAAGGGACAAGCTACGAGCAGTACTTC. It is translated as CASSEGTSYEQYF.

The chain recombines TRBV6-1 with TRBJ2-7; 7 bases are a match to TRBD1. Looked up from germline, CDR1 is MNHNS and CDR2 is SASEGT. The CDR3 runs to 19 residues. The ends lost 1 base at V and 3 bases at J; junction bases unmatched: 18. CDR3: CASSEVSSLTGIRYYEQYF. In DNA, the CDR3 is TGTGCCAGCAGTGAAGTCTCCTCGTTGACAGGGATACGCTACTACGAGCAGTACTTC.

The chain has TRBV6-5 and TRBJ2-7; D is possibly TRBD1 (6 bases). CDR1 MNHEY and CDR2 SVGAGI come from the germline V gene. This CDR3 spans 14 amino acids. Trimming removed 6 bases at V and 2 bases at J, with 14 bases between. CDR3 sequence reads: CASRQLTGPYEQYF. The CDR3 DNA reads as TGTGCCAGCAGGCAATTGACAGGCCCCTACGAGCAGTACTTC.

The chain has TRBV28 and TRBJ2-7; possible D gene TRBD2, 6 bases. CDR3 length: 13 amino acids. Germline-derived CDR1 and CDR2 are MDHEN and SYDVKM. V shed 6 bases and J shed 6 bases, with 15 bases lying between them. CDR3 region: CASRLSWRGEQYF. CDR3 in DNA: TGTGCCAGCAGGCTGAGTTGGAGGGGCGAGCAGTACTTC.

V gene TRBV10-1 combines with J gene TRBJ2-1, with D possibly being TRBD2 (6 bases). With 10 bases removed from V and 5 bases from J, the gap between germline ends came to 18 bases. Germline V gene sequence: CDR1 WNHNN, CDR2 SYGVQD (reference sequence). This CDR3 has 14 residues. CDR3 residues: CAIDPGLEDNEQFF. The CDR3 DNA sequence: TGCGCCATCGATCCGGGACTGGAGGACAATGAGCAGTTCTTC.

V usage is TRBV7-9 and J usage is TRBJ2-2; D is possibly TRBD1 (5 bases). V gave up 1 base and J gave up 0 bases, with 18 bases separating them. The germline V gene encodes CDR1 SEHNR and CDR2 FQNEAQ (reference sequence). CDR3 length equals 19 residues. Here the CDR3 reads CASSLVRTGPTPNTGELFF. The CDR3 DNA reads as TGTGCCAGCAGCTTAGTGAGAACAGGCCCAACCCCGAACACCGGGGAGCTGTTTTTT.

The chain is built from TRBV11-2 and TRBJ1-3; 8 bases agree with TRBD1. The CDR3 is made up of 17 amino acids. After removal of 5 bases from V and 0 bases from J, the junction contained 9 bases not matched to a gene. From germline, CDR1 is SGHAT and CDR2 FQNNGV. CDR3: CASSPRQGFLSGNTIYF. CDR3 coding DNA: TGTGCCAGCAGCCCACGACAGGGGTTCCTCTCTGGAAACACCATATATTTT. Using reference TRBV11-2 and TRBJ1-3 for the parts outside the CDR3, the full variable domain is EAGVAQSPRYKIIEKRQSVAFWCNPISGHATLYWYQQILGQGPKLLIQFQNNGVVDDSQLPKDRFSAERLKGVDSTLKIQPAKLEDSAVYLCASSPRQGFLSGNTIYFGEGSWLTVV.

The chain links TRBV12-5 to TRBJ1-2; the match to TRBD1 covers 7 bases. Trimming took 1 base from V and 8 from J; bases not matched to a gene: 7. The CDR3 consists of 14 residues. CDR1 and CDR2 from the germline V gene are LGHNT and FRNRAP. The CDR3, as DNA: TGTGCTAGTGGTTTGGGGGGGACAGATGGCGGCTACACCTTC. Translating gives CASGLGGTDGGYTF.

The chain links TRBV6-5 to TRBJ1-1; D perhaps matches TRBD1 (5 bases). Germline V lookup: CDR1 MNHEY, CDR2 SVGAGI. CDR3 length: 13 residues. The V and J ends lost 8 bases and 0 bases respectively, with 10 bases between them. The CDR3 DNA sequence: TGTGCCAGCTGGGCAGGGCTGAACACTGAAGCTTTCTTT. Residues: CASWAGLNTEAFF.

This chain joins TRBV6-5 and TRBJ2-3; the D gene is possibly TRBD2 (6 bases). The germline CDR1 and CDR2 sequences are MNHEY and SVGAGI. Trimming left V 0 bases short and J 8 bases short, with 9 bases between. The CDR3 is made up of 13 amino acids. CDR3 in DNA: TGTGCCAGCAGTTACTCTCCTAGCGCTACGCAGTATTTT. This codes for CASSYSPSATQYF.

The V and J genes are TRBV20-1 and TRBJ1-2; D possibly corresponds to TRBD1 (5 bases). The CDR3 is 15 amino acids. From germline, CDR1 is DFQATT and CDR2 SNEGSKA (reference sequence). Trimming stripped 3 bases from V and 4 bases from J, with 18 bases between. Written as DNA, the CDR3 is TGCAGTGCTAGTCCCACGGGGGGAAGTGGCTATGGCTACACCTTC. Its protein is CSASPTGGSGYGYTF.

This clone was observed a few times. The chain links TRBV30 to TRBJ1-5; tentatively, D is TRBD1 (6 bases). The CDR3 spans 15 residues. Between the trimmed V and J ends, which lost 2 bases and 4 bases, there was a span of 15 bases. Germline V gives CDR1 GTSNPN, CDR2 SVGIG (reference sequence). The CDR3 region is CAWSTGSGWNQPQHF. CDR3 coding DNA: TGTGCCTGGAGTACAGGGTCGGGGTGGAATCAGCCCCAGCATTTT.

CDR3 amino acids: CASSFRLSNQPQHF. For the CDR3, the DNA is TGTGCCAGCAGTTTCAGACTTAGCAATCAGCCCCAGCATTTT. This chain uses TRBV28 with TRBJ1-5, with D hard to call. The CDR3 runs 14 residues. V shed 3 bases and J shed 0 bases, with 6 bases lying between them. Germline V gene data show CDR1 as MDHEN and CDR2 as SYDVKM.

The chain recombines TRBV11-2 with TRBJ1-1; D is undetermined. The germline V gene has CDR1 SGHAT and CDR2 FQNNGV. This CDR3 contains 12 residues. With 2 bases removed from V and 7 bases from J, the gap between germline ends came to 8 bases. In DNA, the CDR3 is TGTGCCAGCAGCTTATACGGAGATGAAGCTTTCTTT. Protein product: CASSLYGDEAFF.

This clone was picked up one time. This chain uses TRBV7-2 with TRBJ2-4; TRBD1 aligns across 9 bases. V was pared by 4 bases and J by 0 bases, with 13 bases of the junction left unmatched. This CDR3 spans 19 amino acids. Germline V gene lookup returns CDR1 SGHTA and CDR2 FQGNSA. The CDR3 DNA is TGTGCCAGCAGCTCCGCCGGGACAGGGATCCACCTAGCCAAAAACATTCAGTACTTC. Residues: CASSSAGTGIHLAKNIQYF.

This clone was found once. This chain links TRBV4-2 with TRBJ1-1; perhaps TRBD1 as D (5 bases). The germline V and J ends were trimmed by 1 base and 0 bases, with 9 bases remaining between them. Looked up from germline, CDR1 is LGHNA and CDR2 is YNFKEQ. CDR3 length: 15 amino acids. CDR3 residues: CASSQGEGMNTEAFF. For the CDR3, the DNA is TGTGCCAGCAGCCAAGGGGAGGGGATGAACACTGAAGCTTTCTTT.

The chain carries TRBV7-9 and TRBJ1-1; 7 bases are shared with TRBD1. Germline V CDR1 and CDR2: SEHNR, FQNEAQ (reference sequence). The CDR3 spans 12 residues. The V and J ends lost 5 bases and 11 bases, in that order; junction bases with no gene match: 8. The CDR3 bases are TGTGCCAGCAGCCTAGACAGGGTTCGGGCTTTCTTT. Amino acid sequence: CASSLDRVRAFF.

V gene TRBV18 combines with J gene TRBJ2-5; TRBD2 agrees at 10 bases. V was clipped by 3 bases and J by 3 bases; unmatched bases: 7. The CDR3 contains 16 residues. Germline CDR1 and CDR2: KGHSH and LQKENI. The CDR3 protein is CASSPRLAGDKETQYF. CDR3 sequence (DNA): TGTGCCAGCTCACCGCGTCTAGCGGGAGACAAAGAGACCCAGTACTTC.

In its sample, this clone was seen a few times. J is TRBJ1-3 and V is TRBV5-5; D perhaps matches TRBD1 (5 bases). V lost 0 bases and J 4 bases, leaving 11 bases between the germline ends. This CDR3 comprises 15 residues. The germline gives CDR1 SGHKS, CDR2 YYEKEE (reference sequence). The CDR3 coding sequence is TGTGCCAGCAGCTTGGTGTCAGGGAAAGGAAACACCATATATTTT. Residues: CASSLVSGKGNTIYF.

The rearrangement links TRBV5-1 to TRBJ2-1; D is possibly TRBD1 (6 bases). Trimming stripped 0 bases from V and 4 bases from J, with 11 bases between. The germline CDR1 and CDR2 sequences are SGHRS and YFSETQ. CDR3 length: 15 amino acids. Written as DNA, the CDR3 is TGCGCCAGCAGCTTGGATGGACAGCGGTACAATGAGCAGTTCTTC. Translation: CASSLDGQRYNEQFF.

In this sample, this clone is medium-sized. The V call is TRBV28, the J call TRBJ2-2; the match to TRBD2 covers 8 bases. Germline CDR1 is MDHEN and CDR2 is SYDVKM. This CDR3 is built from 15 residues. The J segment lost 0 bases and the V segment lost 6 bases, leaving 3 bases of the junction unmatched. Here the CDR3 reads CASRVAGTNTGELFF. The DNA of the CDR3 is TGTGCCAGCAGAGTAGCGGGGACGAACACCGGGGAGCTGTTTTTT.

The gene calls are TRBV27 and TRBJ2-2; maybe TRBD2 (6 bases). Trimming pared 5 bases from V and 5 bases from J, leaving 12 bases between. The germline V gene has CDR1 MNHEY and CDR2 SMNVEV (reference sequence). This CDR3 is built from 14 residues. The CDR3 sequence is CASSPGLRTGELFF. The CDR3 coding sequence is TGTGCCAGCAGTCCGGGACTGCGAACCGGGGAGCTGTTTTTT.

The gene calls are TRBV5-1 and TRBJ2-7, with 8 bases fitting TRBD2. This CDR3 is 13 amino acids long. CDR1 and CDR2 (germline): SGHRS, YFSETQ. Trimming took 3 bases from V and 3 from J; bases not matched to a gene: 2. DNA of the CDR3: TGCGCCAGCAGCTCAGCGGGAGACTACGAGCAGTACTTC. Translating it yields CASSSAGDYEQYF.

This chain joins TRBV12-3 or TRBV12-4 and TRBJ1-6; D perhaps matches TRBD1 (5 bases). This CDR3 comprises 13 residues. The germline V and J ends were trimmed by 5 bases and 8 bases, with 10 bases remaining between them. CDR3 in amino acids: CASSQDIYSPLHF. In DNA form, the CDR3 reads TGTGCCAGCAGTCAGGACATTTATTCACCCCTCCACTTT.

This clone was detected once. The J gene is TRBJ1-2, the V gene TRBV13; TRBD1 matches at 7 bases. Germline V CDR1 and CDR2: PRHDT, FYEKMQ (reference sequence). V dropped 7 bases and J dropped 4; count of bases not matched to a gene: 15. The CDR3 loop spans 16 amino acids. CDR3 amino acids: CASTVGRGRNFYGYTF. The CDR3 coding sequence is TGTGCCAGCACCGTCGGGAGGGGGCGAAACTTCTATGGCTACACCTTC.